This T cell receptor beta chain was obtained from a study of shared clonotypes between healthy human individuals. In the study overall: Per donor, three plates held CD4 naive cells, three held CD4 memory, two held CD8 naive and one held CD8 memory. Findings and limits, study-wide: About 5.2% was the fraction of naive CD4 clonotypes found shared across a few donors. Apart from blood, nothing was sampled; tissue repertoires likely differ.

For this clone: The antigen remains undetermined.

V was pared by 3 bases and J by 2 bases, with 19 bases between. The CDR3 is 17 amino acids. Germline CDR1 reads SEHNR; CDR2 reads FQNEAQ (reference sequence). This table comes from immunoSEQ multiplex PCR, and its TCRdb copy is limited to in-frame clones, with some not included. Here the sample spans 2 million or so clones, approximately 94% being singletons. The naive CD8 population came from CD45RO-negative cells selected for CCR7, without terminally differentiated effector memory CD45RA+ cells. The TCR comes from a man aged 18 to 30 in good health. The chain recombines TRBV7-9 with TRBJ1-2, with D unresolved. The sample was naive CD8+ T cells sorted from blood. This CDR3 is CASSFESPGWENYGYTF. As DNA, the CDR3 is TGTGCCAGCAGCTTTGAATCCCCGGGGTGGGAAAACTATGGCTACACCTTC. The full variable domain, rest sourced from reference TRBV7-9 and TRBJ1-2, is DTGVSQNPRHKITKRGQNVTFRCDPISEHNRLYWYRQTLGQGPEFLTYFQNEAQLEKSRLLSDRFSAERPKGSFSTLEIQRTEQGDSAMYLCASSFESPGWENYGYTFGSGTRLTVV.